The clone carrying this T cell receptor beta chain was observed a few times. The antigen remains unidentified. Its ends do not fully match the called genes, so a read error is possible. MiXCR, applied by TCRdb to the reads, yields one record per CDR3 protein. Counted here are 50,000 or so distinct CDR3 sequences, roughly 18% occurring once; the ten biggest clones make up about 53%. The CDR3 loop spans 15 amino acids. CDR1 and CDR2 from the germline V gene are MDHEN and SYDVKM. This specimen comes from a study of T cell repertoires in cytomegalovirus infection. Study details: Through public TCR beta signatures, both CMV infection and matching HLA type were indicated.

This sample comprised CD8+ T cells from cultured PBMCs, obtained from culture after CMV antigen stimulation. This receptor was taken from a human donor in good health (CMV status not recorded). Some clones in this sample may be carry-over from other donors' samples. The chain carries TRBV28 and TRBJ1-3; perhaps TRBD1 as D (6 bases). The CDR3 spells CASSLSPGGGNTIYF. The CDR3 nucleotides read TGTGCCAGCAGCTTATCCCCTGGGGGCGGAAACACCATATATTTT. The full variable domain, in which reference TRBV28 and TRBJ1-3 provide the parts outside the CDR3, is DVKVTQSSRYLVKRTGEKVFLECVQDMDHENMFWYRQDPGLGLRLIYFSYDVKMKEKGDIPEGYSVSREKKERFSLILESASTNQTSMYLCASSLSPGGGNTIYFGEGSWLTVV.